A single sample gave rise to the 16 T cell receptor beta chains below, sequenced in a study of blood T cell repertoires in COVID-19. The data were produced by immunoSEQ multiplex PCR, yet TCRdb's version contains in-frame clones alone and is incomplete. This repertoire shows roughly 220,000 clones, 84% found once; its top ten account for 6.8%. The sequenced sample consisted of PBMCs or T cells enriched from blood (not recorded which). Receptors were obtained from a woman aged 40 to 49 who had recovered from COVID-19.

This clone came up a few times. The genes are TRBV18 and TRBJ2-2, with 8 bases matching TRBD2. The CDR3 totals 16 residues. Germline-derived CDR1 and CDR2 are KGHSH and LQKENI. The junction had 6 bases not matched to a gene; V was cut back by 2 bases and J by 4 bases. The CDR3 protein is CASSPVAGRTTGELFF. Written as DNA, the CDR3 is TGTGCCAGCTCACCAGTAGCGGGGAGGACCACCGGGGAGCTGTTTTTT.

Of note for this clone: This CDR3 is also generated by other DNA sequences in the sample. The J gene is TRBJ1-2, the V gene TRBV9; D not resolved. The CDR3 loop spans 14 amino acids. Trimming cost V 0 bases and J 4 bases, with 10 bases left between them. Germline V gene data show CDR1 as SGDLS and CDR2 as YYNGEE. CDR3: CASSVDGGSYGYTF. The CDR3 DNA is TGTGCCAGCAGCGTAGATGGAGGGAGCTATGGCTACACCTTC.

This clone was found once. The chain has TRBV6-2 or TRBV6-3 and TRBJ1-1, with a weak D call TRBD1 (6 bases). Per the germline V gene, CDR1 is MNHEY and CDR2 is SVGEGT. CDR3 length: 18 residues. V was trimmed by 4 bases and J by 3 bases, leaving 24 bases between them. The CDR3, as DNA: TGTGCCAGCAGTTCGAGGATTTATGACAGGTTGGGGCACACTGAAGCTTTCTTT. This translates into CASSSRIYDRLGHTEAFF.

The CDR3 bases are TGCGCCAGCAGTCCCCGGACAGGGGGCGTCTATGGCTACACCTTC. The encoded protein is CASSPRTGGVYGYTF. The chain uses TRBV5-1 and TRBJ1-2; 11 nucleotides line up with TRBD1. Germline CDR1 is SGHRS and CDR2 is YFSETQ. Unmatched junction bases numbered 7, after V lost 5 bases and J lost 4 bases. CDR3 length equals 15 residues.

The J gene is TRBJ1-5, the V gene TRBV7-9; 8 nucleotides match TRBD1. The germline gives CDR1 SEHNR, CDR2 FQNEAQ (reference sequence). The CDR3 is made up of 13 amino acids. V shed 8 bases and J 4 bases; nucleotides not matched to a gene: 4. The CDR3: CASGTGGNQPQHF. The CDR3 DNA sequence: TGTGCCAGCGGAACAGGGGGAAATCAGCCCCAGCATTTT.

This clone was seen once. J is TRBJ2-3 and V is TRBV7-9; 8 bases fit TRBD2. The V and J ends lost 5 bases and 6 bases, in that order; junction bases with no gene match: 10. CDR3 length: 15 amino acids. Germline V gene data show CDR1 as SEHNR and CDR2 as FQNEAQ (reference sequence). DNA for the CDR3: TGTGCCAGCAGCCCCCCTTTAGCGGGAAGGGATACGCAGTATTTT. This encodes CASSPPLAGRDTQYF.

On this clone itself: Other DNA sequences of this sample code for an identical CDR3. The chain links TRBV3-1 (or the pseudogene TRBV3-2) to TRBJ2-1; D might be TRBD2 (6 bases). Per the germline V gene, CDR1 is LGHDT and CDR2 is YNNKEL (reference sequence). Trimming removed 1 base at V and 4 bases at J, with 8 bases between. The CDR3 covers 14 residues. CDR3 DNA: TGTGCCAGCAGCCAAGTCGGGAGATACAATGAGCAGTTCTTC. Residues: CASSQVGRYNEQFF.

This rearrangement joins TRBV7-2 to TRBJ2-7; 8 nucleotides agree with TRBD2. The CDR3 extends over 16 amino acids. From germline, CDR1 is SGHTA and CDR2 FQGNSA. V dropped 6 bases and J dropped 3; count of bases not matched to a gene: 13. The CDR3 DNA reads TGTGCCAGCAGTCTCGCTCGGGCTAGCGGGTTCTACGAGCAGTACTTC. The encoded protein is CASSLARASGFYEQYF.

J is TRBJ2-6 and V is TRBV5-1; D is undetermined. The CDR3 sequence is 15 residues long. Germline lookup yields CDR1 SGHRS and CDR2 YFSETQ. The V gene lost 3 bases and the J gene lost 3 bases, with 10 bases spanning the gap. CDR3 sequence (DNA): TGCGCCAGCAGCTCCCCCTCGGGTGGGGCCAACGTCCTGACTTTC. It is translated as CASSSPSGGANVLTF. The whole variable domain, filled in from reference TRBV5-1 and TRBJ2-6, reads KAGVTQTPRYLIKTRGQQVTLSCSPISGHRSVSWYQQTPGQGLQFLFEYFSETQRNKGNFPGRFSGRQFSNSRSEMNVSTLELGDSALYLCASSSPSGGANVLTFGAGSRLTVL.

The CDR3 DNA sequence: TGTGCCAGCAGTGAAGGGGGGGATGAGCAGTTCTTC. Its protein product is CASSEGGDEQFF. The chain has TRBV6-1 and TRBJ2-1, with D possibly matching TRBD2 (6 bases). The CDR3 loop spans 12 amino acids. Germline loops: CDR1 MNHNS, CDR2 SASEGT. V lost 1 base, J lost 8 bases, and 6 bases lay in between.

Written as DNA, the CDR3 is TGTGCCAGCAGCTTAGATATGGGGGGAGATACGCAGTATTTT. Protein product: CASSLDMGGDTQYF. The chain combines TRBV11-2 with TRBJ2-3, with a possible D match to TRBD2 (6 bases). The V end was cut by 0 bases, the J end by 5 bases, with 9 bases between. The CDR3 spans 14 residues. The germline V gene has CDR1 SGHAT and CDR2 FQNNGV.

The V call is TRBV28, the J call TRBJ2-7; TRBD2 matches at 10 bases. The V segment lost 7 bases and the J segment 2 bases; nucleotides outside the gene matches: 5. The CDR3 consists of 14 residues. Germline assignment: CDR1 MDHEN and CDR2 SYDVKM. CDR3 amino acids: CASISAGGTYEQYF. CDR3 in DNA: TGTGCCAGCATCTCAGCGGGAGGGACCTACGAGCAGTACTTC. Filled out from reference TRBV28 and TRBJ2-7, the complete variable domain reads DVKVTQSSRYLVKRTGEKVFLECVQDMDHENMFWYRQDPGLGLRLIYFSYDVKMKEKGDIPEGYSVSREKKERFSLILESASTNQTSMYLCASISAGGTYEQYFGPGTRLTVT.

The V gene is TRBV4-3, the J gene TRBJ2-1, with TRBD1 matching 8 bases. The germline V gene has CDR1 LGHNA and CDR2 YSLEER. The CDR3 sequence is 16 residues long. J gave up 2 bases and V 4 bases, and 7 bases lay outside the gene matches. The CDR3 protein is CASSRLTGAPYNEQFF. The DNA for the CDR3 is TGCGCCAGCAGCCGTTTGACAGGGGCCCCCTACAATGAGCAGTTCTTC.

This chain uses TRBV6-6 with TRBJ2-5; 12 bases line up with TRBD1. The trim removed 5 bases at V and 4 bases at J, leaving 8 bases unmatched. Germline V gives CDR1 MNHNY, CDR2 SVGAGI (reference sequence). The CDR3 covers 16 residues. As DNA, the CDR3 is TGTGCCAGCAGTCGAACCGGGACAGGGGGCTTAGAGACCCAGTACTTC. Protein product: CASSRTGTGGLETQYF.

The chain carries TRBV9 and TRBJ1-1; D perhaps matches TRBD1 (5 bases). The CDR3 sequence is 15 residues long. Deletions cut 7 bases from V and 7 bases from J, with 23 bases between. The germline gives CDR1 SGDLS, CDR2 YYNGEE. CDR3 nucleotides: TGTGCCAGCGGGGACTCCAGTTCGCCCCCCCGTGAAGCTTTCTTT. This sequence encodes CASGDSSSPPREAFF.

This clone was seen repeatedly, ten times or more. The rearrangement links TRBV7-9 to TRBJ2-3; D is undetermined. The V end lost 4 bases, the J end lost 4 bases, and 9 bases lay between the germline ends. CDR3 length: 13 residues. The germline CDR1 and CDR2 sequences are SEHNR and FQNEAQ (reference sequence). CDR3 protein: CASSSSRADTQYF. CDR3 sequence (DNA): TGTGCCAGCAGCTCTAGTCGTGCAGATACGCAGTATTTT.